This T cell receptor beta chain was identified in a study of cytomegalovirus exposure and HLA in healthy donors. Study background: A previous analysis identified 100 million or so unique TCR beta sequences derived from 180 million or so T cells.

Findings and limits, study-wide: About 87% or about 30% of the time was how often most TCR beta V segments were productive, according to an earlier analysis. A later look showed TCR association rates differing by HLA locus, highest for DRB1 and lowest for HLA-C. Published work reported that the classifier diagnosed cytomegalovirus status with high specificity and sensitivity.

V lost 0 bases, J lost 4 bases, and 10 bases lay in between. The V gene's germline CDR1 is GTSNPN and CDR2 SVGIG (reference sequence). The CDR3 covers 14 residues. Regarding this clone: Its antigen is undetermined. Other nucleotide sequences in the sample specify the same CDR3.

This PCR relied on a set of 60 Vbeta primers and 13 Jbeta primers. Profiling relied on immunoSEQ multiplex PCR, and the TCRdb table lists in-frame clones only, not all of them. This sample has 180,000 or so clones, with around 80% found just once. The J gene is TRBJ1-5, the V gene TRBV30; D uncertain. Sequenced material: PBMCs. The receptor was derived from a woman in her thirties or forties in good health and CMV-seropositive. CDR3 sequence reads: CAWSVRGGNQPQHF. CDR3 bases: TGTGCCTGGAGTGTACGAGGCGGTAATCAGCCCCAGCATTTT.